This is a list of T cell receptor beta chains from one sample in a study of glioma-infiltrating T cells after dendritic cell vaccination. TCRdb's table, derived via immunoSEQ multiplex PCR, lists solely in-frame clones and lacks some. The sample records 65,000 to 80,000 clones, 87% being singletons. The sequences come from blood, collected after dendritic cell vaccination. The receptors shown here come from a human donor with glioblastoma. Both conserved end residues are trimmed from each CDR3. Not all rows give a size; the values are once, few, many and, for expanded clones, a class.

clone_size	cdr3_length	v_call	j_call	cdr3_aa
NA	12	TRBV15	TRBJ2-4	ATSISGGPGIQY
NA	12	TRBV5-1	TRBJ2-3	ASSSGQGSFSQY
NA	13	TRBV27	TRBJ2-7	ASRLVASGGYEQY
NA	16	TRBV5-1	TRBJ1-2	ASSLANKGYNLPLGYT
few	13	TRBV18	TRBJ1-3	ASSPQASGERTIY
NA	12	TRBV6-1	TRBJ1-1	ASSETGRRTEAF
NA	12	TRBV5-5	TRBJ1-2	ASSSPGQIYGYT
NA	13	TRBV18	TRBJ1-2	ASSQYRSTAYGYT
NA	13	TRBV9	TRBJ1-5	ASSVTGYSNQPQH
NA	11	TRBV27	TRBJ1-5	ASSRQGNQPQH
NA	14	TRBV14	TRBJ2-1	ASSEKGTGLYNEQF
few	10	TRBV27	TRBJ1-6	ASSPRGAPLH
NA	14	TRBV29-1	TRBJ2-2	SVEDRESTNTGELF
NA	11	TRBV5-1	TRBJ1-2	ASSFGQGEGYT
NA	12	TRBV27	TRBJ1-5	ASSSTGYNQPQH
once	12	TRBV9	TRBJ1-2	ASSPGQGWGGYT
NA	14	TRBV10-2	TRBJ1-1	ASRGTGTTMNTEAF
NA	14	TRBV13	TRBJ2-7	ASSADPIAGAYEQY
NA	12	TRBV10-2	TRBJ2-7	ASVGQGASYEQY
NA	12	TRBV7-9	TRBJ1-6	ASSWGGKDSPLH
NA	13	TRBV11-2	TRBJ2-1	ASSPRTSVYNEQF
NA	13	TRBV10-1	TRBJ2-3	ASGTSGIGSDTQY
NA	14	TRBV7-9	TRBJ2-2	ASSRIAGGPDGELF
once	13	TRBV15	TRBJ2-7	ATSRPDRTAYEQY
NA	12	TRBV4-3	TRBJ1-1	ASSQEWGHTEAF
NA	13	TRBV6-4	TRBJ2-5	ASPPRAGPPETQY
NA	15	TRBV18	TRBJ1-2	ASSPRGQGNLSDGYT
NA	10	TRBV5-4	TRBJ1-2	ASRGQKYGYT
NA	14	TRBV5-1	TRBJ1-1	ASSVGQGIPGTEAF
NA	13	TRBV7-9	TRBJ2-3	ASSLTGTPLDTQY